Included here is one T cell receptor (beta chain) sequence, with context. The repertoire was sequenced with immunoSEQ multiplex PCR; TCRdb's copy has only in-frame clones and lacks some. The sample carries some 110,000 clones, roughly 86% recorded once. The sample belongs to a study of radiotherapy plus CTLA-4 blockade in lung cancer. Germline V gene sequence: CDR1 SQVTM, CDR2 ANQGSEA. The CDR3 is 13 residues long. V lost 4 bases and J 7 bases, leaving 16 bases between the germline ends. This receptor was taken from a human donor with non-small cell lung cancer that progressed on radiotherapy plus ipilimumab. Some clones in this sample may be carry-over from other donors' samples. The chain couples TRBV29-1 to TRBJ2-5; tentatively, D is TRBD1 (5 bases). Specimen: peripheral blood, collected from a patient treated with radiotherapy plus ipilimumab. The CDR3 spells CSVGRAGMGTQYF. The CDR3 nucleotides read TGCAGCGTTGGTCGGGCAGGGATGGGGACCCAGTACTTC.